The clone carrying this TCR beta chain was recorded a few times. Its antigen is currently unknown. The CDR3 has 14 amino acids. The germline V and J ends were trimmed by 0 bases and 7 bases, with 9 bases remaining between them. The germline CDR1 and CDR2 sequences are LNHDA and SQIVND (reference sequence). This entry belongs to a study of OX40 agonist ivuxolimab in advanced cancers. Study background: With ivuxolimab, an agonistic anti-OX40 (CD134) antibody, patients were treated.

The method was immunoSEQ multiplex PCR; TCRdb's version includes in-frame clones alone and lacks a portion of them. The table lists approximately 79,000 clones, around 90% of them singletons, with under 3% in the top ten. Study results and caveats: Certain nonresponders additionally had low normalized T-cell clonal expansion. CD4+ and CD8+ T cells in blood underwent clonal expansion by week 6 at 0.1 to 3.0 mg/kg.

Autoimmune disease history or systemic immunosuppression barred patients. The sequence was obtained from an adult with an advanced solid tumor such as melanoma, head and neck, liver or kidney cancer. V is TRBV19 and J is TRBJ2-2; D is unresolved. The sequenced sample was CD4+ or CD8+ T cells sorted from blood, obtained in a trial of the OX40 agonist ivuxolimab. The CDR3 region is CASSIDLGRGELFF. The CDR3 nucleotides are TGTGCCAGTAGTATAGATCTGGGCCGCGGGGAGCTGTTTTTT.